The 27 T cell receptor beta chains below come from one sample, sequenced in a study of T cell clonality in common variable immunodeficiency. Findings and caveats of the study: Reportedly, TCR beta sequences from common variable immunodeficiency showed fewer deletions and N-nucleotide insertions.

Sequencing was performed with immunoSEQ multiplex PCR; in TCRdb, only in-frame clones are kept and a portion is missing. Listed for the sample are about 20,000 clones, none seen a single time. No antigen has been identified for these receptors. Material: peripheral blood mononuclear cells. The receptors here all came from a human donor with common variable immunodeficiency.

Concerning this clone: The CDR3 extends 3 residues past the end of the read, so its final part is completed from the germline J gene. The J gene is TRBJ1-2, the V gene TRBV20-1, with TRBD1 matching 12 bases. Germline V CDR1 and CDR2: DFQATT, SNEGSKA (reference sequence). Germline trimming cut 6 bases from V and 5 bases from J; bases unmatched to any gene: 4. This CDR3 region has 13 residues. The CDR3 sequence is CSARDRGHYGYTF. The DNA read from the CDR3 is TGCAGTGCCAGGGACAGGGGGCATTATGGC.

Comment on this clone: Sequencing ends 3 residues short of the CDR3 end; the germline J gene provides the rest. This specimen includes other DNA sequences encoding the same CDR3. The V gene is TRBV19, the J gene TRBJ2-5; the D is unclear. The germline V and J ends were trimmed by 5 bases and 4 bases, with 14 bases remaining between them. The germline V gene encodes CDR1 LNHDA and CDR2 SQIVND (reference sequence). The CDR3 extends over 14 amino acids. CDR3 protein: CASSLILSGETQYF. The sequenced part of the CDR3 DNA is TGTGCCAGTAGTCTTATACTGTCCGGAGAGACC. Complete variable domain (other parts from reference TRBV19 and TRBJ2-5): DGGITQSPKYLFRKEGQNVTLSCEQNLNHDAMYWYRQDPGQGLRLIYYSQIVNDFQKGDIAEGYSVSREKKESFPLTVTSAQKNPTAFYLCASSLILSGETQYFGPGTRLLVL.

This clone came up a few times. The read comes to an end 3 residues before the CDR3 does, leaving the germline J gene to fill in the end. This sequence joins TRBV7-9 and TRBJ2-3; possibly TRBD1 for D (5 bases). V gave up 4 bases and J gave up 2 bases, with 13 bases separating them. The germline V gene encodes CDR1 SEHNR and CDR2 FQNEAQ (reference sequence). This CDR3 is 15 amino acids long. The CDR3 sequence: CASSSDSPTTDTQYF. The part of the CDR3 DNA that was read is TGTGCCAGCAGCTCCGACAGCCCCACCACAGATACG.

This clone was counted between two and nine times. The DNA ends 3 residues before the CDR3 does, and the rest of the CDR3 is filled in from the germline J gene. This chain connects TRBV19 to TRBJ2-1; 12 positions match TRBD2. The length of the CDR3 is 18 residues. CDR1 and CDR2 (germline): LNHDA, SQIVND (reference sequence). V lost 6 bases, J lost 0 bases, and 9 bases stayed unmatched. The CDR3 DNA, read in part, is TGTGCCAGTAGGCCGGGACTAGCGGGCCCGAGCTCCTACAATGAG. Protein sequence: CASRPGLAGPSSYNE. The full CDR3 protein is CASRPGLAGPSSYNEQFF.

Notes on this clone: Read data end 3 residues before the CDR3 end; the end is taken from the germline J gene. This chain links TRBV7-9 with TRBJ2-3, with TRBD2 matching over 9 bases. The V segment lost 2 bases and the J segment 6 bases; nucleotides outside the gene matches: 3. Germline CDR1 and CDR2: SEHNR and FQNEAQ (reference sequence). The CDR3 has 14 amino acids. CDR3 region: CASSLSGRPDTQYF. Partial CDR3 DNA: TGTGCCAGCAGCTTAAGCGGGAGGCCGGATACG.

The table lists this clone with a few counts. The read ends 3 residues early relative to the CDR3; the germline J gene fills the gap. The chain carries TRBV7-2 and TRBJ2-4; 7 bases map to TRBD2. This CDR3 contains 15 residues. The germline gives CDR1 SGHTA, CDR2 FQGNSA. Unmatched junction bases numbered 13, after V lost 5 bases and J lost 9 bases. The sequenced part of the CDR3 DNA is TGTGCCAGCAGCCGCAGTCTAGCGGACGCTAGCATT. Its translation: CASSRSLADASI. The full CDR3 protein reads CASSRSLADASIQYF.

This clone was counted only a few times. The read gets to within 3 residues of the CDR3 end, and the germline J gene fills in the rest. The V and J genes are TRBV20-1 and TRBJ1-5, with 11 bases lining up with TRBD1. Per the germline V gene, CDR1 is DFQATT and CDR2 is SNEGSKA (reference sequence). This CDR3 is 14 amino acids long. After removal of 3 bases from V and 5 bases from J, the junction contained 3 bases not matched to a gene. The sequenced part of the CDR3 DNA is TGCAGTGCTAGGCGGACAGGGGGCCATCAGCCC. It is translated as CSARRTGGHQP. The CDR3 in full is CSARRTGGHQPQHF.

This clone showed up just a few times. Read data end 3 residues before the CDR3 end; the end is taken from the germline J gene. The chain links TRBV6-1 to TRBJ2-3; 9 bases align to TRBD1. V trimming: 2 bases; J trimming: 6 bases; junction bases outside the gene matches: 6. The CDR3 has 15 residues. The germline gives CDR1 MNHNS, CDR2 SASEGT. Incomplete CDR3 DNA: TGTGCCAGCAGTGAACAAGAACAGGGGGCGGATACG. Protein sequence: CASSEQEQGADT. The complete CDR3 protein is CASSEQEQGADTQYF.

This clone was picked up a small number of times. The read gets to within 3 residues of the CDR3 end, and the germline J gene fills in the rest. The rearrangement joins TRBV7-2 to TRBJ2-7, with 9 bases identical to TRBD1. The CDR3 totals 15 residues. Germline CDR1 reads SGHTA; CDR2 reads FQGNSA. Unmatched junction bases numbered 5, after V lost 3 bases and J lost 2 bases. The sequenced part of the CDR3 DNA is TGTGCCAGCAGCTTTTCCGGGACAGGGCCCTACGAG. Protein: CASSFSGTGPYE. In full, the CDR3 is CASSFSGTGPYEQYF.

On this clone: Read coverage stops 3 residues before the CDR3 terminus; the germline J gene supplies the remainder. V is TRBV5-1 and J is TRBJ1-6; 9 positions agree with TRBD1. V was clipped by 0 bases and J by 8 bases; unmatched bases: 0. The CDR3 totals 14 residues. The V gene's germline CDR1 is SGHRS and CDR2 YFSETQ. CDR3 amino acids: CASSLGQGDSPLHF. The covered CDR3 bases are TGCGCCAGCAGCTTGGGACAGGGGGATTCACCC.

Comments on this clone: Sequencing ends 3 residues short of the CDR3 end; the germline J gene provides the rest. The V gene is TRBV18, the J gene TRBJ2-7, with 12 bases identical to TRBD2. CDR3 length: 17 residues. Trimming took 2 bases from V and 2 from J; bases not matched to a gene: 7. Per germline, CDR1 KGHSH and CDR2 LQKENI. The CDR3 reads CASSPVMTSGGAYEQYF. The covered CDR3 bases are TGTGCCAGCTCACCAGTAATGACTAGCGGGGGAGCCTACGAG. The entire variable domain, with the rest obtained from reference TRBV18 and TRBJ2-7, is as follows: NAGVMQNPRHLVRRRGQEARLRCSPMKGHSHVYWYRQLPEEGLKFMVYLQKENIIDESGMPKERFSAEFPKEGPSILRIQQVVRGDSAAYFCASSPVMTSGGAYEQYFGPGTRLTVT.

In its sample, this clone ranks as medium-sized. Read sequence stops 3 residues before the CDR3 end, and the germline J gene provides the missing end. The rearrangement joins TRBV19 to TRBJ1-1; D gene ambiguous. Trimming pared 5 bases from V and 1 base from J, leaving 11 bases between. This CDR3 contains 14 residues. CDR1 is LNHDA and CDR2 is SQIVND in the germline V gene (reference sequence). The sequenced CDR3 bases are TGTGCCAGTAGTCCCCCTCCGGGGAACACTGAA. Translation gives CASSPPPGNTE. The whole CDR3 region reads CASSPPPGNTEAFF.

Remarks on this clone: Compared with germline, one end of the junction differs, possibly owing to a read error. Sequencing ends 3 residues short of the CDR3 end; the germline J gene provides the rest. The chain is built from TRBV7-7 and TRBJ2-5; 8 bases map to TRBD1. This CDR3 contains 15 residues. Germline V gene data show CDR1 as SSHAT and CDR2 as FNYEAQ (reference sequence). The CDR3 is CASSVVGQVGETQYF. CDR3 bases read: TGTGCTAGCAGCGTGGTGGGACAGGTGGGAGAGACC.

Note on this clone: The read ends 3 residues shy of where the CDR3 ends; the end is completed using the germline J gene. This chain uses TRBV19 with TRBJ2-3; 7 nucleotides align to TRBD2. The ends lost 5 bases at V and 1 base at J; junction bases unmatched: 6. The CDR3 length is 15 residues. Germline assignment: CDR1 LNHDA and CDR2 SQIVND (reference sequence). The CDR3 DNA, read in part, is TGTGCCAGTAGTGCTAGCGGCGTTGGCACAGATACG. Translated: CASSASGVGTDT. The full CDR3 protein is CASSASGVGTDTQYF.

With regard to this clone: Read coverage stops 3 residues before the CDR3 terminus; the germline J gene supplies the remainder. The chain recombines TRBV7-9 with TRBJ1-1; the D gene is possibly TRBD1 (5 bases). The CDR3 extends over 14 amino acids. Germline CDR1 and CDR2: SEHNR and FQNEAQ (reference sequence). V lost 5 bases, J lost 3 bases, and 13 bases lay in between. CDR3 amino acids: CASSAQGTYTEAFF. CDR3 bases read: TGTGCCAGCAGCGCTCAGGGTACATACACTGAA.

This clone was detected ten times or more. The read stops 3 residues short of the end of the CDR3; the missing end is completed from the germline J gene. This chain links TRBV7-3 with TRBJ2-3, with TRBD2 identical over 7 bases. The germline gives CDR1 SGHTA, CDR2 FQGTGA. The CDR3 has 14 residues. V was clipped by 4 bases and J by 3 bases; unmatched bases: 4. CDR3 DNA, as far as it was read: TGTGCCAGCAGCTGGGCGGGAGAGACAGATACG. Its translation: CASSWAGETDT. The CDR3 reads in full as CASSWAGETDTQYF. Full variable domain (rest looked up from reference TRBV7-3 and TRBJ2-3): GAGVSQTPSNKVTEKGKYVELRCDPISGHTALYWYRQSLGQGPEFLIYFQGTGAADDSGLPNDRFFAVRPEGSVSTLKIQRTERGDSAVYLCASSWAGETDTQYFGPGTRLTVL.

This clone was found a few times. Relative to the germline gene, one junction end is altered; a read error may explain this. The CDR3 end falls 3 residues outside the read, so it is completed with the germline J gene. This sequence joins TRBV7-2 and TRBJ1-5; 9 nucleotides match TRBD1. The CDR3 spans 15 residues. In germline, CDR1 is SGHTA, CDR2 FQGNSA. CDR3 DNA, as far as it was read: TGTGCCAGCAACTTACGGGACAGGGATAATCAGCCC. Encoded protein: CASNLRDRDNQP. The whole CDR3 sequence reads CASNLRDRDNQPQHF.

By its share, this clone is medium-sized (0.01 to 0.1%). The read ends 3 residues early relative to the CDR3; the germline J gene fills the gap. The J gene is TRBJ1-4, the V gene TRBV28; D perhaps matches TRBD1 (6 bases). CDR3 length: 15 amino acids. V shed 5 bases and J shed 5 bases, with 15 bases lying between them. The germline CDR1 and CDR2 sequences are MDHEN and SYDVKM. The CDR3 here is CASSPPGQQNEKLFF. The DNA read from the CDR3 is TGTGCCAGCAGTCCCCCTGGACAGCAAAATGAAAAA.

The sample holds many counts of this clone. The CDR3 loop reads CAISESGPATGELFF. The sequenced part of the CDR3 DNA is TGTGCCATCAGTGAGTCGGGCCCGGCGACCGGGGAG. The rearrangement uses TRBV10-3 and TRBJ2-2; D is unresolved. The read ends 3 residues before the CDR3 terminus; that terminus is restored from the germline J gene. The CDR3 runs 15 residues. Per the germline V gene, CDR1 is ENHRY and CDR2 is SYGVKD. Trimming took 0 bases from V and 5 from J, leaving 10 bases between them.

This clone was picked up a small number of times. The CDR3 here is CASSYGGLAGTQYF. CDR3 DNA, as far as it was read: TGTGCCAGCAGTTACGGAGGGCTCGCGGGGACC. The rearrangement joins TRBV6-2 or TRBV6-3 to TRBJ2-5; the D gene is possibly TRBD2 (6 bases). Read sequence stops 3 residues before the CDR3 end, and the germline J gene provides the missing end. The CDR3 sequence is 14 residues long. Germline-derived CDR1 and CDR2 are MNHEY and SVGEGT. V gave up 2 bases and J gave up 7 bases, with 14 bases separating them.

Remarks on this clone: The read comes to an end 3 residues before the CDR3 does, leaving the germline J gene to fill in the end. The same CDR3 arises from other DNA sequences in this sample as well. V is TRBV7-2 and J is TRBJ2-5; 8 nucleotides align to TRBD2. V was pared by 2 bases and J by 5 bases, with 7 bases of the junction left unmatched. This CDR3 has 15 residues. Germline CDR1 reads SGHTA; CDR2 reads FQGNSA. The CDR3 DNA, read in part, is TGTGCCAGCAGCTTAAACCGGGGGGGCGGTGAGACC. Its translation: CASSLNRGGGET. The whole CDR3 sequence is CASSLNRGGGETQYF. Full variable domain (outside the CDR3, taken from reference TRBV7-2 and TRBJ2-5): GAGVSQSPSNKVTEKGKDVELRCDPISGHTALYWYRQSLGQGLEFLIYFQGNSAPDKSGLPSDRFSAERTGGSVSTLTIQRTQQEDSAVYLCASSLNRGGGETQYFGPGTRLLVL.

A few counts support this clone. The sequenced part of the CDR3 DNA is TGCGCCAGCAGTCCAGGGGACTCTGGAAACACC. Amino acid sequence: CASSPGDSGNT. The whole CDR3 protein is CASSPGDSGNTIYF. This chain uses TRBV5-1 with TRBJ1-3, with D perhaps matching TRBD1 (6 bases). The read finishes 3 residues shy of the CDR3 end, and the germline J gene is used to complete it. The germline V and J ends were trimmed by 5 bases and 0 bases, with 9 bases remaining between them. The germline V gene encodes CDR1 SGHRS and CDR2 YFSETQ. The CDR3 spans 14 residues.

On this clone itself: The read terminates 3 residues before the CDR3 end, so the remaining end is supplied by the germline J gene. This chain links TRBV7-2 with TRBJ1-5; 7 nucleotides agree with TRBD1. J was trimmed by 2 bases and V by 5 bases; bases with no gene match: 0. The CDR3 runs 13 residues. From germline, CDR1 is SGHTA and CDR2 FQGNSA. Incomplete CDR3 DNA: TGTGCCAGCAGCACAGGGGGCAATCAGCCC. Translation: CASSTGGNQP. The full CDR3 reads CASSTGGNQPQHF.

Relative to its sample, this clone is medium-sized. The read ends 3 residues shy of where the CDR3 ends; the end is completed using the germline J gene. J is TRBJ2-2 and V is TRBV23-1, with TRBD2 matching over 8 bases. TRBV23-1 is filed as an ORF, its function uncertain. The trim removed 3 bases at V and 3 bases at J, leaving 9 bases unmatched. CDR3 length: 17 amino acids. The CDR3: CASSHPSGRRDTGELFF. The part of the CDR3 DNA that was read is TGCGCCAGCAGTCACCCGAGCGGGAGACGAGACACCGGGGAG.

This clone was observed a handful of times. The read halts 3 residues ahead of the CDR3 end, with the missing end drawn from the germline J gene. The rearrangement links TRBV18 to TRBJ1-2; TRBD1 matches at 8 bases. The CDR3 has 15 residues. CDR1 and CDR2 from the germline V gene are KGHSH and LQKENI. The V and J ends lost 2 bases and 5 bases, in that order; junction bases with no gene match: 7. The sequenced part of the CDR3 DNA is TGTGCCAGCTCACCATACTTACAGGGGGGGTATGGC. As protein: CASSPYLQGGYG. The full CDR3 reads CASSPYLQGGYGYTF.

The table lists this clone with a few counts. The read ends 3 residues early relative to the CDR3; the germline J gene fills the gap. V gene TRBV7-3 combines with J gene TRBJ2-7, with TRBD2 identical over 8 bases. The J segment lost 2 bases and the V segment lost 5 bases, leaving 5 bases of the junction unmatched. This CDR3 contains 14 residues. Germline-derived CDR1 and CDR2 are SGHTA and FQGTGA. The DNA read from the CDR3 is TGTGCCAGCAGCCCGAGCGGGAGCCCCTACGAG. Translation: CASSPSGSPYE. The CDR3 in its entirety is CASSPSGSPYEQYF.

This clone was observed a few times. With the read ending 3 residues before the CDR3 end, the germline J gene is used to fill in that end. The gene calls are TRBV2 and TRBJ2-5, with 8 bases lining up with TRBD1. V was pared by 6 bases and J by 5 bases, with 5 bases of the junction left unmatched. In germline, CDR1 is SNHLY, CDR2 FYNNEI. The CDR3 runs to 13 residues. CDR3 bases read: TGTGCCAGCAGGAAGACAGGGGTGGAGACC. Its translation: CASRKTGVET. The full CDR3 reads CASRKTGVETQYF.